The T cell receptor beta chain under discussion was sequenced for a study of immune cell composition in non-small cell lung cancer. The normal lung sample lay at least 3 cm, and maximally far, from the tumour. The V end lost 4 bases, the J end lost 4 bases, and 10 bases lay between the germline ends. The germline CDR1 and CDR2 sequences are SGHAT and FQDESV (reference sequence). The CDR3 is made up of 13 amino acids. The protocol was immunoSEQ multiplex PCR, while the TCRdb copy is restricted to in-frame clones and leaves out a portion. The table includes 3,000 to 4,000 clones, approximately 70% detected once.

The chain employs TRBV11-1 and TRBJ1-1; unclear D gene. This TCR came from a human donor with non-small cell lung cancer. The sequencing input was non-adjacent lung tissue. The CDR3 region has the DNA TGTGCCAGCAGCTCCCAGTCCCGCACTGAAGCTTTCTTT. Protein sequence: CASSSQSRTEAFF.